This T cell receptor beta chain appears in the sequencing data of a study of T cell responses to AZD1222 COVID-19 vaccine. Study-wide points: Compared with day 0, the breadth and depth of the Spike-specific TCR repertoire rose significantly after two doses of AZD1222. Targets within unmutated variant regions were reportedly found for nearly half of spike-specific TCRs. Among the donors, most were white British and more were female, and clonal diversity was possibly underestimated. Spike-wide coverage was observed for vaccine-associated CD4 TCRs, with dominant responses at 160-218 and 743-854.

V dropped 6 bases and J dropped 1; count of bases not matched to a gene: 8. This CDR3 has 16 residues. In germline, CDR1 is SNHLY, CDR2 FYNNEI. TCRdb keeps only in-frame clones here, not all; method: immunoSEQ multiplex PCR. Of 100,000 to 150,000 clones listed, about 90% are singletons. This clone was picked up a small number of times. The antigen remains unidentified. The TCR was taken from an adult in good health. V and J are TRBV2 and TRBJ1-5; the match to TRBD1 covers 8 bases. The sample was peripheral blood, taken on day 0 of AZD1222 vaccination. CDR3 region: CASRLRQGLSNQPQHF. The CDR3 bases are TGTGCCAGCAGGTTACGACAGGGGTTGAGCAATCAGCCCCAGCATTTT.